This TCR beta chain derives from a study of cytomegalovirus exposure and HLA in healthy donors. For the study at large: A prior study identified 110 million or so unique TCR beta sequences from 200 million or so T cells.

Whereas donors were nominally healthy upon sampling, unrecorded immune exposures were probable. For this clone: Its antigen is unknown.

General study findings and limits: According to an earlier analysis, most TCR beta V segments yielded productive rearrangements about 87% or about 30% of the time. Further analysis, carried out later, found HLA-associated TCR beta chains more clonally expanded than equally common other chains.

In the PCR, 60 Vbeta and 13 Jbeta primers were used. TCRdb's copy holds only in-frame clones and misses some; the assay was immunoSEQ multiplex PCR. The sample consists of more than 200,000 clones, 70% to 80% of them appearing once. After removal of 4 bases from V and 5 bases from J, the junction contained 8 bases not matched to a gene. Germline CDR1 MNHEY, CDR2 SVGAGI. This CDR3 is 16 amino acids long. Sequencing was performed on PBMCs. The rearrangement uses TRBV6-5 and TRBJ2-3; 11 positions agree with TRBD2. The TCR originated in a girl aged 2 to 10 in good health and CMV-seronegative. CDR3 region: CASSSLAGGREDTQYF. The CDR3 DNA sequence: TGTGCCAGCAGTTCCCTAGCGGGGGGCCGTGAAGATACGCAGTATTTT.